A single T cell receptor (beta chain) is shown here with its context. The CDR3 runs to 15 residues. CDR1 and CDR2 (germline): SGDLS, YYNGEE. Trimming shortened V by 0 bases and J by 3 bases, and 12 bases separated the two germline ends. This entry comes from a study of shared clonotypes between healthy human individuals. On sorted subsets, replicate PCRs used 150 to 250 ng DNA, or 27,000 or so T cell genomes. TCRdb's table, derived via immunoSEQ multiplex PCR, lists solely in-frame clones and lacks some. This sample has over 400,000 clones, with about 96% found just once. The J gene is TRBJ1-2, the V gene TRBV9, with a weak D call TRBD1 (6 bases). The receptor was derived from a woman aged 25 to 39 in good health. Sequenced input: naive CD4+ T cells sorted from blood. Subset defined: CD45RA+ positively selected. This CDR3 is CASSVVAGTHYGYTF. The CDR3 DNA reads as TGTGCCAGCAGCGTAGTAGCCGGGACACACTATGGCTACACCTTC.